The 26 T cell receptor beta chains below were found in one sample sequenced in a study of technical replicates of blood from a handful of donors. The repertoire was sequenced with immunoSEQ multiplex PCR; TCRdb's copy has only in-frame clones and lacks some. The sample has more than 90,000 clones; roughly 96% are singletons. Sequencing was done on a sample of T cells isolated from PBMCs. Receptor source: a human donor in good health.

DNA for the CDR3: TGCGCCAGCAGCCCGCGCGGGAGGGGCACCGGGGAGCTGTTTTTT. It encodes CASSPRGRGTGELFF. The chain links TRBV4-1 to TRBJ2-2, with 9 bases identical to TRBD2. Germline loops: CDR1 MGHRA, CDR2 YSYEKL. CDR3 length: 15 residues. The V gene end was trimmed by 4 bases and the J gene end by 4 bases; junction bases not matched to a gene: 4.

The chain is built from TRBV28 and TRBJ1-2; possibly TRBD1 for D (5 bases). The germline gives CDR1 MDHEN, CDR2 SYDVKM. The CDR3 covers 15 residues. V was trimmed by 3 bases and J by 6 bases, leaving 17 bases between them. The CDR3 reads CASSFSLSAGNGYTF. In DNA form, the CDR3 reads TGTGCCAGCAGTTTTTCCCTGAGTGCAGGGAATGGCTACACCTTC.

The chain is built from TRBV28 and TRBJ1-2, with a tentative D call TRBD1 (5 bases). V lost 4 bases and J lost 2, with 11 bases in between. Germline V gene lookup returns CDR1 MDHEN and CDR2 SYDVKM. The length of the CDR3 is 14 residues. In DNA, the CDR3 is TGTGCCAGCAGTTATTATCAGGGAAACTATGGCTACACCTTC. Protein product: CASSYYQGNYGYTF.

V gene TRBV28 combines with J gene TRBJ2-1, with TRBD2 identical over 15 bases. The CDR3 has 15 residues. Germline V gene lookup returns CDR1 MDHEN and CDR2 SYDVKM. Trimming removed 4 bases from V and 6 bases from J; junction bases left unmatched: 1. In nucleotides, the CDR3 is TGTGCCAGCAGTTGGGGACTAGCGGGGGGCAATGAGCAGTTCTTC. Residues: CASSWGLAGGNEQFF.

CDR3 nucleotide sequence: TGTGCCAGTAGTCGAGGGGATTTGGGGACTACCGGGGAGCTGTTTTTT. Encoded protein: CASSRGDLGTTGELFF. This chain uses TRBV19 with TRBJ2-2; maybe TRBD2 (6 bases). The CDR3 runs to 16 residues. The V gene's germline CDR1 is LNHDA and CDR2 SQIVND (reference sequence). With 5 bases removed from V and 5 bases from J, the gap between germline ends came to 18 bases.

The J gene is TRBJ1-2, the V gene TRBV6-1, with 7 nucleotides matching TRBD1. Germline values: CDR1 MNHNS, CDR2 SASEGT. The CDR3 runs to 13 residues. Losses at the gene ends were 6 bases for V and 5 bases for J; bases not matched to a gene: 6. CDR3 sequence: CASRDYRGYGYTF. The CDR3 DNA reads TGTGCCAGCAGAGATTACAGGGGTTATGGCTACACCTTC.

CDR3 protein: CASSTNRGLTAFF. As DNA, the CDR3 is TGTGCCAGCAGCACAAACAGGGGCCTAACGGCTTTCTTT. V gene TRBV28 combines with J gene TRBJ1-1; 7 bases agree with TRBD1. The length of the CDR3 is 13 residues. V trimming: 6 bases; J trimming: 11 bases; junction bases outside the gene matches: 12. CDR1 and CDR2 from the germline V gene are MDHEN and SYDVKM. Looking up the rest from reference TRBV28 and TRBJ1-1 gives the full variable domain: DVKVTQSSRYLVKRTGEKVFLECVQDMDHENMFWYRQDPGLGLRLIYFSYDVKMKEKGDIPEGYSVSREKKERFSLILESASTNQTSMYLCASSTNRGLTAFFGQGTRLTVV.

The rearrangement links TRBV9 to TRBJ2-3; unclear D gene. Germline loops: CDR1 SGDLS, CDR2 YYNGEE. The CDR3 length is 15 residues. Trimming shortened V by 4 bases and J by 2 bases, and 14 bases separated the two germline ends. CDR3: CASSPYDSPTDTQYF. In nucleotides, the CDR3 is TGTGCCAGCAGCCCTTACGACTCTCCCACAGATACGCAGTATTTT.

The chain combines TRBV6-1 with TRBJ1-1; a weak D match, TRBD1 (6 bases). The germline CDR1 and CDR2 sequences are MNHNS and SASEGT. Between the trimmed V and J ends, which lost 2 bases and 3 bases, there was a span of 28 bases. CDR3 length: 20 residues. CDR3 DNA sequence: TGTGCCAGCAGTGAACTTTCCTTTGGGGGCCGCCTGGGGCCGGACACTGAAGCTTTCTTT. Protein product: CASSELSFGGRLGPDTEAFF.

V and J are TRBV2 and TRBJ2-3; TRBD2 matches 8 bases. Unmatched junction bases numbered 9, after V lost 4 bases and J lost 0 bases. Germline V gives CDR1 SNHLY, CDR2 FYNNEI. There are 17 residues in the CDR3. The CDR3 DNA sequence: TGTGCCAGCAGTGTCGAGCTAGCGGGTCGTAGCACAGATACGCAGTATTTT. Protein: CASSVELAGRSTDTQYF.

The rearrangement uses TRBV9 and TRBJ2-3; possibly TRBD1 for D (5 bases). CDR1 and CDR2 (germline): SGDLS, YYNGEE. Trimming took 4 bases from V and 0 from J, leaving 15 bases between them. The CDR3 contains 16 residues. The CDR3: CASSPRVGASTDTQYF. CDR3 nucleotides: TGTGCCAGCAGCCCTAGGGTAGGGGCGAGCACAGATACGCAGTATTTT.

Here the CDR3 reads CASSLNAPLSGRSYEQYF. In DNA, the CDR3 is TGTGCCAGCAGTCTTAACGCCCCCCTCAGCGGGAGGTCCTACGAGCAGTACTTC. The V call is TRBV27, the J call TRBJ2-7; the match to TRBD2 covers 9 bases. Germline assignment: CDR1 MNHEY and CDR2 SMNVEV (reference sequence). The CDR3 extends over 18 amino acids. The V gene end was trimmed by 5 bases and the J gene end by 1 base; junction bases not matched to a gene: 15.

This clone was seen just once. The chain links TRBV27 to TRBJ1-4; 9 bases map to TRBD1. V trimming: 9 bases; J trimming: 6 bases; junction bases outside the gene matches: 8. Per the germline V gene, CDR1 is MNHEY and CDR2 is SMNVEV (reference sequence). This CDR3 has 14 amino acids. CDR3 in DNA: TGTGCCAGTTGGGATACAGGGGGCGATGAAAAACTGTTTTTT. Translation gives CASWDTGGDEKLFF.

The CDR3 nucleotides read TGTGCCTGGAGTAGACTAGCGGGAAACAATGAGCAGTTCTTC. It encodes CAWSRLAGNNEQFF. The gene calls are TRBV30 and TRBJ2-1, with TRBD2 matching 11 bases. Germline loops: CDR1 GTSNPN, CDR2 SVGIG (reference sequence). CDR3 length: 14 amino acids. V trimming: 2 bases; J trimming: 5 bases; junction bases outside the gene matches: 2.

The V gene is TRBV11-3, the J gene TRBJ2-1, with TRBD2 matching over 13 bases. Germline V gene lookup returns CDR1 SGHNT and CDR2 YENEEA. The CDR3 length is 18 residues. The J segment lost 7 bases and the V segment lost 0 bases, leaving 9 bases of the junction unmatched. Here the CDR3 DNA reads TGTGCCAGCAGCTTAGAAGCCCTACTAGCGGGAGGGGGAAATGAGCAGTTCTTC. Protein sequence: CASSLEALLAGGGNEQFF. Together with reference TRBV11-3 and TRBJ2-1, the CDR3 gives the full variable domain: EAGVVQSPRYKIIEKKQPVAFWCNPISGHNTLYWYLQNLGQGPELLIRYENEEAVDDSQLPKDRFSAERLKGVDSTLKIQPAELGDSAVYLCASSLEALLAGGGNEQFFGPGTRLTVL.

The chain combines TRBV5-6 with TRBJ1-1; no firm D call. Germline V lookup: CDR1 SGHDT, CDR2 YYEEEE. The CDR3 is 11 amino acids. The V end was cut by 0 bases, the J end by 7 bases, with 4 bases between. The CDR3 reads CASSLGGEAFF. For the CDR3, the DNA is TGTGCCAGCAGCTTGGGAGGTGAAGCTTTCTTT.

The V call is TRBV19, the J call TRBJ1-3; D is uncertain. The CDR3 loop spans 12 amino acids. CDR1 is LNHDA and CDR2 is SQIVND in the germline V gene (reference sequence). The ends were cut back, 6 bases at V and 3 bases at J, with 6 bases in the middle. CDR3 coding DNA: TGTGCCAGTAGGGGCAATGGAAACACCATATATTTT. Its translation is CASRGNGNTIYF. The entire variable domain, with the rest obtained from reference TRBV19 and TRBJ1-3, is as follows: DGGITQSPKYLFRKEGQNVTLSCEQNLNHDAMYWYRQDPGQGLRLIYYSQIVNDFQKGDIAEGYSVSREKKESFPLTVTSAQKNPTAFYLCASRGNGNTIYFGEGSWLTVV.

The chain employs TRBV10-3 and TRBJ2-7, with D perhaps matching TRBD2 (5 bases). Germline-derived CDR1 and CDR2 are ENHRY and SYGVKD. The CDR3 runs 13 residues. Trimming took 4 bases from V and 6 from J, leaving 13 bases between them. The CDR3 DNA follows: TGTGCCATCAGTGTCGGGGAAGGGCTCGAGCAGTACTTC. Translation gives CAISVGEGLEQYF.

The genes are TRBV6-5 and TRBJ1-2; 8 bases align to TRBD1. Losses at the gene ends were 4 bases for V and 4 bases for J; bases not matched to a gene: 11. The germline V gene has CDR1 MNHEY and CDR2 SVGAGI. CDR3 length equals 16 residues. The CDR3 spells CASSFQMTGEGYGYTF. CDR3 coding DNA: TGTGCCAGCAGTTTTCAAATGACAGGGGAGGGCTATGGCTACACCTTC.

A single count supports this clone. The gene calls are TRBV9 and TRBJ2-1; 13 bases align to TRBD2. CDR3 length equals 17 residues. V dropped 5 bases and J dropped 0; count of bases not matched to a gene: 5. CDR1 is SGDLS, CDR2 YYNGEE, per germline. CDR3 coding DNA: TGTGCCAGCAGTACTAGCGGGAGGGCCTTCTCCTACAATGAGCAGTTCTTC. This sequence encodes CASSTSGRAFSYNEQFF.

In DNA form, the CDR3 reads TGTGCCAGCAGCTTACAGGGGGCGAGTAGCTACACCTTC. Translating it yields CASSLQGASSYTF. The chain couples TRBV11-2 to TRBJ1-2; 8 bases match TRBD1. Trimming cost V 2 bases and J 9 bases; bases outside gene matches: 5. The CDR3 is made up of 13 amino acids. Per the germline V gene, CDR1 is SGHAT and CDR2 is FQNNGV.

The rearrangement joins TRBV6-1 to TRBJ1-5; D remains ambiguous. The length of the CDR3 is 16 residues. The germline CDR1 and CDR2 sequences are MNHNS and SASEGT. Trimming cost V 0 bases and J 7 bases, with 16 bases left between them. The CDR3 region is CASSEAGTPGWQPQHF. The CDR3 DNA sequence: TGTGCCAGCAGTGAAGCGGGCACCCCTGGATGGCAGCCCCAGCATTTT.

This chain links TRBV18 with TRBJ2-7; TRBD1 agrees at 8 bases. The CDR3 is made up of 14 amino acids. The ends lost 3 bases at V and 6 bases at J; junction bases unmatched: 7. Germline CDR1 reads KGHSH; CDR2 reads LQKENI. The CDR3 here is CASSPTQGAIEQYF. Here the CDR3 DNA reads TGTGCCAGCTCACCTACCCAGGGGGCCATCGAGCAGTACTTC. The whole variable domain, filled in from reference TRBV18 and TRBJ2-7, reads NAGVMQNPRHLVRRRGQEARLRCSPMKGHSHVYWYRQLPEEGLKFMVYLQKENIIDESGMPKERFSAEFPKEGPSILRIQQVVRGDSAAYFCASSPTQGAIEQYFGPGTRLTVT.

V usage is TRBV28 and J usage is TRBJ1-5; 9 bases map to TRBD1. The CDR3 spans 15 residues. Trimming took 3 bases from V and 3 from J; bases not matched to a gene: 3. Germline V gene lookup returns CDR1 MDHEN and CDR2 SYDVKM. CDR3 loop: CASSLGQGNNQPQHF. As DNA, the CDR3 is TGTGCCAGCAGTTTGGGACAGGGAAACAATCAGCCCCAGCATTTT. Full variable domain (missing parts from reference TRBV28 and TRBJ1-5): DVKVTQSSRYLVKRTGEKVFLECVQDMDHENMFWYRQDPGLGLRLIYFSYDVKMKEKGDIPEGYSVSREKKERFSLILESASTNQTSMYLCASSLGQGNNQPQHFGDGTRLSIL.

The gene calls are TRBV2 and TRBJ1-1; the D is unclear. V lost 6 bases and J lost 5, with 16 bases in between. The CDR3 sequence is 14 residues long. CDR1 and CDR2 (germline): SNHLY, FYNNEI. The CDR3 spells CASRQNSAVTEAFF. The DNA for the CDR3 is TGTGCCAGCAGGCAAAACTCGGCGGTGACTGAAGCTTTCTTT.

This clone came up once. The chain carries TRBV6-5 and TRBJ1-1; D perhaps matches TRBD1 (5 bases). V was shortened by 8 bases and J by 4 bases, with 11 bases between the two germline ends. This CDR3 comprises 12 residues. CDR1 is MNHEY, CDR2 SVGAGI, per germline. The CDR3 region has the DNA TGTGCCAGCGGTTCGGGGGGCACTGAAGCTTTCTTT. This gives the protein CASGSGGTEAFF.